This T cell receptor beta chain was obtained from a study of T cell changes during pregnancy in multiple sclerosis (dated by TCRdb to between 2019 and 2020). As for the study more broadly: The study looked at changes in the T cell repertoire across pregnancy in women with multiple sclerosis.

Libraries were prepared through the immunoSEQ multiplex PCR assay. TCRdb provides this immuneACCESS table in a form limited to in-frame rearrangements. Some clones are lacking; in checked studies, under half of them reflect an unresolved V gene, and why the rest are absent is not known. This sample has approximately 80,000 clones in its table, and 94% of those were observed once. About 2.3% of the sample is taken by the ten largest. In the case of this clone: No cognate antigen has been identified for it. A read error may produce the germline difference seen at one junction end.

The CDR3 covers 12 residues, taking in both the cysteine and the phenylalanine. CDR3 DNA is the only sequence kept; it has 36 bases, read in frame from the first base. Reading the germline V gene gives CDR1 SGHDN and CDR2 FVKESK. The TCR comes from a female donor with multiple sclerosis, enrolled in a pregnancy study. The chain was built from TRBV14 and TRBJ1-3; no D gene can be assigned with confidence. Sample: peripheral blood, taken in the third trimester of pregnancy. CDR3 protein: CPTELSGNTIYF. The bases read TGCCCAACAGAACTCTCTGGAAACACCATATATTTT.